This T cell receptor beta chain stems from a study of T cells in Graves' hyperthyroidism and ophthalmopathy. The CDR3 regions of TCR beta were amplified from RNA transcripts. HTBI primers drove first-round RT-PCR of the TCR CDR3. TCRdb analysed the multiplex PCR reads with MiXCR anew, one entry per CDR3 protein. The table includes more than 300,000 distinct CDR3 sequences, more than 11% detected once. It was uncontrolled infection, other autoimmune disease, pregnancy or lactation that excluded patients. In its sample, this clonotype was seen many times. V shed 5 bases and J 4 bases; nucleotides not matched to a gene: 7. The length of the CDR3 is 14 residues. Germline V lookup: CDR1 MNHNS, CDR2 SASEGT.

This chain joins TRBV6-1 and TRBJ1-1; 7 nucleotides agree with TRBD1. Sequencing was carried out using blood. This receptor was taken from a woman aged 25 to 45 with Graves' hyperthyroidism. The CDR3, as DNA: TGTGCCAGCAGTAACCGACAGGGATTCACTGAAGCTTTCTTT. This sequence encodes CASSNRQGFTEAFF.